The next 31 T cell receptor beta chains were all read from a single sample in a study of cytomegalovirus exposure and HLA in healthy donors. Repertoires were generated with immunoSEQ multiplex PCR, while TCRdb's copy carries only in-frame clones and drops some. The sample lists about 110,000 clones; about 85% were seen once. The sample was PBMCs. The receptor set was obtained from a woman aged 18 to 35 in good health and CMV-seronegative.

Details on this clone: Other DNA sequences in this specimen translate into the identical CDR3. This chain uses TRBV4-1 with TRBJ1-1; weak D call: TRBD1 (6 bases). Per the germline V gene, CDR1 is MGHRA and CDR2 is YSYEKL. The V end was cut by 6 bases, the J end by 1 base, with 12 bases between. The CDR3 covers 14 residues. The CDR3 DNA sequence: TGCGCCAGCAGTCTGGCCAGGGGGAACACTGAAGCTTTCTTT. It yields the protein CASSLARGNTEAFF.

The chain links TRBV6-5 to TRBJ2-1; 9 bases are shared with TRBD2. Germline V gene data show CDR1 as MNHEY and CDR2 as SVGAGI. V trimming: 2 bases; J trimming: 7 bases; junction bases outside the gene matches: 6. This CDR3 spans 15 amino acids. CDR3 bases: TGTGCCAGCAGTTACGCGGGGGGGCCCGAGAATGAGCAGTTCTTC. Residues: CASSYAGGPENEQFF.

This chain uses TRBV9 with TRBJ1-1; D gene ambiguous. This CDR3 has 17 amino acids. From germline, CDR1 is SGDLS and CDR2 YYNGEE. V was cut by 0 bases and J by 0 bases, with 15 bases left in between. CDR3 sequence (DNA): TGTGCCAGCAGCGTAGCGGGGTCTCTTCTCATGAACACTGAAGCTTTCTTT. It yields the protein CASSVAGSLLMNTEAFF.

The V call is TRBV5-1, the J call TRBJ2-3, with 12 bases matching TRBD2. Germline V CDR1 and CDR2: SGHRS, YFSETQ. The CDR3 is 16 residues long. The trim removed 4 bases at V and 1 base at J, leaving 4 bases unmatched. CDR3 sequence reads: CASSKRTSGGTDTQYF. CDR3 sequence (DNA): TGCGCCAGCAGCAAACGGACTAGCGGGGGCACAGATACGCAGTATTTT.

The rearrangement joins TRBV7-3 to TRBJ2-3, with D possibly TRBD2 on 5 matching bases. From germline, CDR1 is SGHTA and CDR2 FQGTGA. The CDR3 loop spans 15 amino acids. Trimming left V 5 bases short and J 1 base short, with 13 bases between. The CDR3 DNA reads TGTGCCAGCAGCCTTAACCTCGGGGGCACAGATACGCAGTATTTT. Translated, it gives CASSLNLGGTDTQYF. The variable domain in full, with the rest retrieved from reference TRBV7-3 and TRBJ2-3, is GAGVSQTPSNKVTEKGKYVELRCDPISGHTALYWYRQSLGQGPEFLIYFQGTGAADDSGLPNDRFFAVRPEGSVSTLKIQRTERGDSAVYLCASSLNLGGTDTQYFGPGTRLTVL.

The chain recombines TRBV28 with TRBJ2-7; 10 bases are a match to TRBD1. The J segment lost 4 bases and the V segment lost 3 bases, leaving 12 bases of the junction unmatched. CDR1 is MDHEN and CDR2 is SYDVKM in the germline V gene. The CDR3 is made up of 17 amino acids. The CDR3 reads CASSLVPGDRGIYEQYF. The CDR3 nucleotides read TGTGCCAGCAGTTTGGTTCCGGGGGACAGGGGTATATACGAGCAGTACTTC.

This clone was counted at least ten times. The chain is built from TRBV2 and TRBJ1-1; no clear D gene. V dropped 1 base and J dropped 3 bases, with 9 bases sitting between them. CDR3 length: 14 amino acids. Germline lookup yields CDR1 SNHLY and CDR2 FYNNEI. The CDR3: CASSEGTAYTEAFF. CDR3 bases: TGTGCCAGCAGTGAAGGAACAGCCTACACTGAAGCTTTCTTT. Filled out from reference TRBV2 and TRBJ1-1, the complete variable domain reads EPEVTQTPSHQVTQMGQEVILRCVPISNHLYFYWYRQILGQKVEFLVSFYNNEISEKSEIFDDQFSVERPDGSNFTLKIRSTKLEDSAMYFCASSEGTAYTEAFFGQGTRLTVV.

The CDR3 spells CAISESGGAFNEQFF. The CDR3 coding sequence is TGTGCCATCAGTGAGTCCGGGGGGGCTTTTAATGAGCAGTTCTTC. The chain joins TRBV10-3 to TRBJ2-1; 8 bases map to TRBD2. Germline CDR1 is ENHRY and CDR2 is SYGVKD. CDR3 length equals 15 residues. The V segment lost 0 bases and the J segment 7 bases; nucleotides outside the gene matches: 5.

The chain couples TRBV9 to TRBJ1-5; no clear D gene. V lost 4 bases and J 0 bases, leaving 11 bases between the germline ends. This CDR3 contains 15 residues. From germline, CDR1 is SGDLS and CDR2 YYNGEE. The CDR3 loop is CASSPSPNSNQPQHF. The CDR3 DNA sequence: TGTGCCAGCAGCCCGAGCCCCAATAGCAATCAGCCCCAGCATTTT.

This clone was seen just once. CDR3 amino acids: CASSLGMNVASGAFF. The CDR3, as DNA: TGTGCCAGCAGTTTGGGCATGAACGTCGCCTCCGGAGCTTTCTTT. This chain links TRBV27 with TRBJ1-1; D is ambiguous. V was pared by 3 bases and J by 10 bases, with 21 bases between. This CDR3 is 15 amino acids long. Germline values: CDR1 MNHEY, CDR2 SMNVEV (reference sequence).

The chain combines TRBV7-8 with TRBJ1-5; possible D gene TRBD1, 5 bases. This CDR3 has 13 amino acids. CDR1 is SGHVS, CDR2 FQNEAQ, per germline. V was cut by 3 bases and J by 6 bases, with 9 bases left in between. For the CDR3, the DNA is TGTGCCAGCAGCTTTCAGGGAGGTCAGCCCCAGCATTTT. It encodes CASSFQGGQPQHF.

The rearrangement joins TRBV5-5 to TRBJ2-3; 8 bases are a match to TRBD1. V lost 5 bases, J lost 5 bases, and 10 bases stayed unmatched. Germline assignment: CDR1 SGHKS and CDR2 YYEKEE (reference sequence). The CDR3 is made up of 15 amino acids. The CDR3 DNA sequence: TGTGCCAGCAGTCGCCAGGGGGCGCTTGGAGATACGCAGTATTTT. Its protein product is CASSRQGALGDTQYF.

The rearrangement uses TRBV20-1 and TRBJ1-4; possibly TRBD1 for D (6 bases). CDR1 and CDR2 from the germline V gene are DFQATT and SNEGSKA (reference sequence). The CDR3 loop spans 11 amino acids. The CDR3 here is CSGGPGEKLFF. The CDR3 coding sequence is TGCAGCGGGGGGCCTGGTGAAAAACTGTTTTTT.

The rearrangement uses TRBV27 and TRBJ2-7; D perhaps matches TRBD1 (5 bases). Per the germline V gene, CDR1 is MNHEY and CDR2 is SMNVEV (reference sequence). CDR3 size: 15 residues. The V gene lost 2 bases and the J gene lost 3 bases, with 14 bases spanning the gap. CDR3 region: CASSLRQGWVYEQYF. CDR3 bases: TGTGCCAGCAGTTTAAGGCAGGGTTGGGTCTACGAGCAGTACTTC.

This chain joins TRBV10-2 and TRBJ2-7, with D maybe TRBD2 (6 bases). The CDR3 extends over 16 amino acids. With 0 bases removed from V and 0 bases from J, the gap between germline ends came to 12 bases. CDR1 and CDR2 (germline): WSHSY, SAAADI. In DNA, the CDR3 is TGCGCCAGCAGTGAGTCCTTAGCGGTGAGCTCCTACGAGCAGTACTTC. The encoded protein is CASSESLAVSSYEQYF.

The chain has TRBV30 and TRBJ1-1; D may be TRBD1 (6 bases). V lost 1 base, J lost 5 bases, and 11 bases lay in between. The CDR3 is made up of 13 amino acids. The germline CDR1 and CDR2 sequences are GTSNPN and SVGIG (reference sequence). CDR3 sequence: CAWSATQGTEAFF. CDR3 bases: TGTGCCTGGAGTGCTACCCAGGGGACTGAAGCTTTCTTT.

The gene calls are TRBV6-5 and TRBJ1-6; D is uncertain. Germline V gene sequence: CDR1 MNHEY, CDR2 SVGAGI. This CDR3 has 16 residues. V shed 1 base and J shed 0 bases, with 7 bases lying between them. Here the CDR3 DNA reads TGTGCCAGCAGTTACTTCCTAAGCTCCTATAATTCACCCCTCCACTTT. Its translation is CASSYFLSSYNSPLHF.

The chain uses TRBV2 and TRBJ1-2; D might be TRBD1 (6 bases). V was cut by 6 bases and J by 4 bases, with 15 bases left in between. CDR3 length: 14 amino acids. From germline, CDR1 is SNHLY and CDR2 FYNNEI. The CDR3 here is CASSLWDNAYGYTF. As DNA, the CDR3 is TGTGCCAGCAGCCTTTGGGACAACGCCTATGGCTACACCTTC.

This CDR3 reads CASSHLRLGVSGANVLTF. The CDR3 DNA reads TGTGCCAGCAGCCACCTCCGTTTGGGCGTTTCTGGGGCCAACGTCCTGACTTTC. This chain uses TRBV7-3 with TRBJ2-6; D is undetermined. The CDR3 runs 18 residues. The V end was cut by 5 bases, the J end by 1 base, with 18 bases between. CDR1 SGHTA and CDR2 FQGTGA come from the germline V gene.

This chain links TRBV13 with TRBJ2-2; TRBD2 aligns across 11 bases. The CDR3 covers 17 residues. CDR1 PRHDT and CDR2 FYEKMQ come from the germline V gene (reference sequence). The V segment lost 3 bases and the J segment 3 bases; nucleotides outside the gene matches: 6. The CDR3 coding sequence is TGTGCCAGCAGCTTTGGGTTGGGACTAGCGGACACCGGGGAGCTGTTTTTT. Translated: CASSFGLGLADTGELFF.

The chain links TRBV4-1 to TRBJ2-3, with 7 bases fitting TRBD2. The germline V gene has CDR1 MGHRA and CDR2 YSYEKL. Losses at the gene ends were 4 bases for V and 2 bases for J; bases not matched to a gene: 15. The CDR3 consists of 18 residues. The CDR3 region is CASSRIGRLAVNTDTQYF. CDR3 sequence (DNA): TGCGCCAGCAGCCGTATAGGGCGGCTAGCGGTAAACACAGATACGCAGTATTTT.

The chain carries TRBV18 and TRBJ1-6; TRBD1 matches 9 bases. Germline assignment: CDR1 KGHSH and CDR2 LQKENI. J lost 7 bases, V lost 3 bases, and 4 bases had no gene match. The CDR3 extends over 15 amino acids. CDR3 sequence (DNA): TGTGCCAGCTCACCGACCGGGACAGGGAATTCACCCCTCCACTTT. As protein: CASSPTGTGNSPLHF.

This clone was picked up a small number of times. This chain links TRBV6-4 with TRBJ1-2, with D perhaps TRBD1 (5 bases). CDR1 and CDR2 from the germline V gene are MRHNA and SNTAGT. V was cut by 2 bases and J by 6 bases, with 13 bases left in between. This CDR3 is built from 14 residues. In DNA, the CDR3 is TGTGCCAGCAGTGACCAACCTGACAGTCATGGCTACACCTTC. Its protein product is CASSDQPDSHGYTF.

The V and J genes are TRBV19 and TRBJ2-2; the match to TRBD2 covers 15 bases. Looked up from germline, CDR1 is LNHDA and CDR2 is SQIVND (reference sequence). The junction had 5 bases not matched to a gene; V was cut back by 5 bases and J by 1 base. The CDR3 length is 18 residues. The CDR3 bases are TGTGCCAGTAGTCTCGGGACTAGCGGGGGGAAGAACACCGGGGAGCTGTTTTTT. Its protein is CASSLGTSGGKNTGELFF.

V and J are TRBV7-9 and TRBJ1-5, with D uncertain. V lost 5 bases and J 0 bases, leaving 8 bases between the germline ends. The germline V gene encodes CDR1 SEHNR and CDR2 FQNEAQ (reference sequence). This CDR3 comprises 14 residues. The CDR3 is CASSGTGSNQPQHF. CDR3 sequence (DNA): TGTGCCAGCAGCGGCACGGGTAGCAATCAGCCCCAGCATTTT.

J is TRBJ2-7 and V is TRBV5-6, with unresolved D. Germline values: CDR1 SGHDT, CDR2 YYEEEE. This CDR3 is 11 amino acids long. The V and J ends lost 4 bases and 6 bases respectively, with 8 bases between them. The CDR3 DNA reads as TGTGCCAGCAGCCACTACCCCGAGCAGTACTTC. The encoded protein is CASSHYPEQYF.

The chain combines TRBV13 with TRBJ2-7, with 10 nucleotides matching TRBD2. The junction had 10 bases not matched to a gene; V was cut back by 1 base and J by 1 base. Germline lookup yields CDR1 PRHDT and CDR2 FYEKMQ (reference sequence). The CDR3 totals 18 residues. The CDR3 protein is CASSLASRSGGDSYEQYF. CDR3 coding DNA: TGTGCCAGCAGCTTAGCCTCCAGGAGCGGGGGGGATTCCTACGAGCAGTACTTC.

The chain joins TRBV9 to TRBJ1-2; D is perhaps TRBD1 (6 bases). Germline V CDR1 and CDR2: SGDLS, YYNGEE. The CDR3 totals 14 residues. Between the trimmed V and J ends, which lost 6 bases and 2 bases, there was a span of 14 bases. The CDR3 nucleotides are TGTGCCAGCAACCGAGGGGGTGGGAACTATGGCTACACCTTC. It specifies CASNRGGGNYGYTF.

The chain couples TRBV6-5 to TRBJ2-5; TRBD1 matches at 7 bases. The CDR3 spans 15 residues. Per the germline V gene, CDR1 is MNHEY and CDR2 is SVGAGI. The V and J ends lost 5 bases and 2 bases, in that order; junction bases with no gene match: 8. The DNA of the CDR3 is TGTGCCAGCAGTCGTTCCGGGACAGAGCAAGAGACCCAGTACTTC. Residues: CASSRSGTEQETQYF.

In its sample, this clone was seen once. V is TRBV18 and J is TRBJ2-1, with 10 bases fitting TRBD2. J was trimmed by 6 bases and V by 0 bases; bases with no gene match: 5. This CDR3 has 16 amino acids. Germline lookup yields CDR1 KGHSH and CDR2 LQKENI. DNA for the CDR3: TGTGCCAGCTCACCACCGGGAGCGGGGGGGATCAATGAGCAGTTCTTC. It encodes CASSPPGAGGINEQFF.

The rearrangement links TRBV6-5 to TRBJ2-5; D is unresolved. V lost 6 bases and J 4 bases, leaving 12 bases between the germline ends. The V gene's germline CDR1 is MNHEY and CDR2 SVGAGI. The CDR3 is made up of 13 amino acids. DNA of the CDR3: TGTGCCAGCAGCCCCGCGAGGAGAGAGACCCAGTACTTC. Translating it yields CASSPARRETQYF.